The 25 T cell receptor beta chains below come from one sample, sequenced in a study of regulatory T cells in long-lasting Graves disease. As to time point: newly diagnosed GD, antithyroid drugs for less than 3 months. Extracted PBMC RNA gave rise to the TCR library. In building TCR beta libraries, iRepertoire HTBI primers were used together with Arm-PCR of CDR3 regions. TCRdb re-called the multiplex PCR reads through MiXCR, storing one row per CDR3 protein. The table includes roughly 520,000 distinct CDR3 sequences, approximately 12% detected once. The data also belong to a second study, concerning T cells in Graves' hyperthyroidism and ophthalmopathy.

This sample comprised peripheral blood mononuclear cells (PBMCs), obtained at new diagnosis, from a patient treated with antithyroid drugs. These receptor sequences come from a woman aged 30 to 39 with Graves disease.

This clonotype has a count of ten or more. The chain uses TRBV24-1 and TRBJ2-1, with a possible D match to TRBD1 (5 bases). The germline V gene has CDR1 KGHDR and CDR2 SFDVKD. V shed 7 bases and J shed 0 bases, with 15 bases lying between them. The length of the CDR3 is 16 residues. CDR3 DNA sequence: TGTGCCACCAGCGCCGATCAGGGCAGCTCCTACAATGAGCAGTTCTTC. Amino acids: CATSADQGSSYNEQFF.

There are many counts of this clonotype. The chain is built from TRBV6-1 and TRBJ1-1, with TRBD1 matching 9 bases. With 6 bases clipped from V and 1 base from J, the junction kept 6 bases outside the gene matches. The CDR3 is made up of 15 amino acids. Germline CDR1 MNHNS, CDR2 SASEGT. This chain's CDR3 is CASSAGQGRNTEAFF. CDR3 nucleotide sequence: TGTGCCAGCAGCGCCGGACAGGGGAGGAACACTGAAGCTTTCTTT.

This chain connects TRBV6-1 to TRBJ2-7, with 12 bases aligning to TRBD1. V lost 6 bases to trimming and J lost 4 bases; unmatched junction nucleotides: 7. CDR3 length: 15 residues. Germline V gene data show CDR1 as MNHNS and CDR2 as SASEGT. The CDR3 DNA follows: TGTGCCAGCAGACCCGGGACAGGGGGCTTGTACGAGCAGTACTTC. This codes for CASRPGTGGLYEQYF.

This clonotype has a count of ten or more. This chain connects TRBV9 to TRBJ1-1; a weak D match, TRBD1 (5 bases). The V end lost 0 bases, the J end lost 1 base, and 10 bases lay between the germline ends. CDR3 length equals 15 residues. Germline assignment: CDR1 SGDLS and CDR2 YYNGEE. In DNA form, the CDR3 reads TGTGCCAGCAGCGTAGTAGAGGGGTCGAACACTGAAGCTTTCTTT. It codes for CASSVVEGSNTEAFF.

The chain uses TRBV5-6 and TRBJ1-5; a possible D gene is TRBD1 (5 bases). The length of the CDR3 is 15 residues. V shed 1 base and J shed 11 bases, with 19 bases lying between them. CDR1 and CDR2 (germline): SGHDT, YYEEEE. Here the CDR3 reads CASSLYLGDSSAQHF. CDR3 DNA: TGTGCCAGCAGCTTGTATTTGGGGGACTCCTCCGCCCAGCATTTT.

This clonotype was observed many times. V is TRBV7-6 and J is TRBJ1-1, with 7 bases matching TRBD1. Germline CDR1 is SGHVS and CDR2 is FNYEAQ. J gave up 7 bases and V 2 bases, and 7 bases lay outside the gene matches. The CDR3 extends over 14 amino acids. CDR3 loop: CASSLTRTGGEAFF. The CDR3 DNA sequence: TGTGCCAGCAGCTTAACCCGGACAGGCGGTGAAGCTTTCTTT.

This clonotype was counted ten times or more. The CDR3 loop reads CASTVRAGSYNEQFF. CDR3 sequence (DNA): TGTGCCAGCACAGTAAGGGCCGGATCCTACAATGAGCAGTTCTTC. V gene TRBV28 combines with J gene TRBJ2-1; D gene unclear. V was clipped by 7 bases and J by 1 base, with 14 bases between them. The CDR3 totals 15 residues. CDR1 is MDHEN, CDR2 SYDVKM, per germline.

This clonotype came up many times. The V call is TRBV29-1, the J call TRBJ2-3; 7 bases are shared with TRBD2. Germline assignment: CDR1 SQVTM and CDR2 ANQGSEA. The V and J ends lost 7 bases and 3 bases, in that order; junction bases with no gene match: 4. The CDR3 runs to 12 residues. This CDR3 is CSGASGTDTQYF. The CDR3 DNA is TGCAGCGGGGCTAGCGGAACAGATACGCAGTATTTT.

V and J are TRBV9 and TRBJ1-2; 8 bases fit TRBD1. CDR1 is SGDLS and CDR2 is YYNGEE in the germline V gene. J gave up 6 bases and V 4 bases, and 11 bases lay outside the gene matches. The CDR3 is 15 amino acids. The CDR3 region has the DNA TGTGCCAGCAGCCGTACAGACAGGGGTCCGGATGGCTACACCTTC. This gives the protein CASSRTDRGPDGYTF.

CDR3 region: CASSSTRGADTQYF. The CDR3 nucleotides read TGTGCCAGCAGCTCAACTAGGGGGGCAGATACGCAGTATTTT. V is TRBV7-8 and J is TRBJ2-3; the D call may be TRBD1 or TRBD2 (6 bases each). With 4 bases removed from V and 4 bases from J, the gap between germline ends came to 12 bases. CDR1 and CDR2 from the germline V gene are SGHVS and FQNEAQ. This CDR3 is built from 14 residues.

This clonotype was found a few times. V gene TRBV5-5 combines with J gene TRBJ1-2; 9 bases line up with TRBD1. Germline CDR1 SGHKS, CDR2 YYEKEE (reference sequence). The CDR3 runs 13 residues. Trimming cost V 4 bases and J 6 bases; bases outside gene matches: 4. CDR3 amino acids: CASSPNRGHGYTF. CDR3 DNA sequence: TGTGCCAGCAGCCCAAACAGGGGGCATGGCTACACCTTC.

This clonotype appeared many times. The V gene is TRBV27, the J gene TRBJ2-1; unclear D gene. The germline gives CDR1 MNHEY, CDR2 SMNVEV (reference sequence). The CDR3 has 16 amino acids. V shed 5 bases and J shed 9 bases, with 23 bases lying between them. The chain's CDR3 is CASSILRHPDAGEQFF. For the CDR3, the DNA is TGTGCCAGCAGTATTCTAAGACACCCTGACGCAGGTGAGCAGTTCTTC.

The chain joins TRBV27 to TRBJ2-7, with 7 nucleotides matching TRBD2. The CDR3 consists of 17 residues. With 2 bases clipped from V and 1 base from J, the junction kept 11 bases outside the gene matches. Germline V CDR1 and CDR2: MNHEY, SMNVEV (reference sequence). Written as DNA, the CDR3 is TGTGCCAGCAGTTTAAAAGGTTTACTAGCGAATTCCTACGAGCAGTACTTC. It codes for CASSLKGLLANSYEQYF.

In regard to this clonotype: A far bigger clonotype differs at one base, so this is likely a read error. The chain links TRBV12-3 or TRBV12-4 to TRBJ2-4, with D tentatively TRBD1 or TRBD2 (5 bases each). The end of the DNA aligns better with TRBJ2-1, so the J call may be wrong. This CDR3 has 14 residues. The CDR3 here is CASSTTGTNDEQFF. The CDR3 bases are TGTGCCAGCAGCACCACCGGGACGAACGATGAGCAGTTCTTC.

The rearrangement joins TRBV14 to TRBJ2-1, with TRBD2 identical over 7 bases. Germline values: CDR1 SGHDN, CDR2 FVKESK. The length of the CDR3 is 17 residues. J was trimmed by 4 bases and V by 1 base; bases with no gene match: 10. CDR3 nucleotides: TGTGCCAGCAGCCAAGGAGCCAGCGGGATAGGATACAATGAGCAGTTCTTC. Residues: CASSQGASGIGYNEQFF. Based on the CDR3 plus reference TRBV14 and TRBJ2-1, the full variable domain is EAGVTQFPSHSVIEKGQTVTLRCDPISGHDNLYWYRRVMGKEIKFLLHFVKESKQDESGMPNNRFLAERTGGTYSTLKVQPAELEDSGVYFCASSQGASGIGYNEQFFGPGTRLTVL.

This clonotype was counted a single time. A single base is all that separates this from a far larger clone, so a read error is likely. The chain is built from TRBV6-2 or TRBV6-3 and TRBJ1-5, with D possibly TRBD1 on 6 matching bases. The length of the CDR3 is 13 residues. CDR1 is MNHEY, CDR2 SVGEGT, per germline. CDR3 amino acids: CTSSDIQGQPQHF. DNA of the CDR3: TGTACCAGCAGTGATATCCAGGGGCAGCCCCAGCATTTT.

About this clonotype: A far larger clone is a single base away, which makes a read error likely. The chain uses TRBV6-1 and TRBJ2-3; D is undetermined. The V and J ends lost 6 bases and 2 bases respectively, with 6 bases between them. Germline loops: CDR1 MNHNS, CDR2 SASEGT. CDR3 size: 12 residues. Written as DNA, the CDR3 is TGTGCCAGCAGCGCCGTCACAGATACGCAGTATTTT. Its translation: CASSAVTDTQYF.

This clonotype was found many times. The chain employs TRBV28 and TRBJ2-2, with 11 bases fitting TRBD1. From germline, CDR1 is MDHEN and CDR2 SYDVKM. The CDR3 is 19 residues long. V was pared by 3 bases and J by 7 bases, with 16 bases of the junction left unmatched. In nucleotides, the CDR3 is TGTGCCAGCAGTTTCCCATTCGGACAGGGGGCAGATCGGGTCGGGGAGCTGTTTTTT. The encoded protein is CASSFPFGQGADRVGELFF.

In this sample, this clonotype turned up many times. V usage is TRBV5-1 and J usage is TRBJ2-1; 8 nucleotides line up with TRBD1. Germline lookup yields CDR1 SGHRS and CDR2 YFSETQ. CDR3 size: 13 residues. V was clipped by 7 bases and J by 2 bases; unmatched bases: 2. CDR3 loop: CASWDRTYNEQFF. Here the CDR3 DNA reads TGCGCCAGCTGGGACAGGACCTACAATGAGCAGTTCTTC.

In its sample, this clonotype was seen many times. The chain combines TRBV2 with TRBJ2-1; possibly TRBD2 for D (5 bases). Looked up from germline, CDR1 is SNHLY and CDR2 is FYNNEI. The CDR3 spans 13 residues. This chain's CDR3 is CAGGESSYNEQFF. DNA of the CDR3: TGTGCAGGAGGCGAGAGCTCCTACAATGAGCAGTTCTTC.

This clonotype was recorded a few times. J is TRBJ1-4 and V is TRBV29-1, with 8 positions matching TRBD1. The CDR3 length is 12 residues. The V segment lost 4 bases and the J segment 8 bases; nucleotides outside the gene matches: 3. Germline V gene lookup returns CDR1 SQVTM and CDR2 ANQGSEA. The CDR3 DNA sequence: TGCAGCGTTGCAGGGGGCAGCGAAAAACTGTTTTTT. As protein: CSVAGGSEKLFF. The full variable domain, rest sourced from reference TRBV29-1 and TRBJ1-4, is SAVISQKPSRDICQRGTSLTIQCQVDSQVTMMFWYRQQPGQSLTLIATANQGSEATYESGFVIDKFPISRPNLTFSTLTVSNMSPEDSSIYLCSVAGGSEKLFFGSGTQLSVL.

In its sample, this clonotype was seen many times. The chain carries TRBV7-8 and TRBJ2-7; 10 bases agree with TRBD1. Trimming cost V 2 bases and J 7 bases; bases outside gene matches: 8. This CDR3 region has 15 residues. Germline CDR1 is SGHVS and CDR2 is FQNEAQ. CDR3 in DNA: TGTGCCAGCAGCTTAATGGGACAGGGGCCCCTGGAGCAGTACTTC. Its translation is CASSLMGQGPLEQYF. Filled out from reference TRBV7-8 and TRBJ2-7, the complete variable domain reads GAGVSQSPRYKVAKRGQDVALRCDPISGHVSLFWYQQALGQGPEFLTYFQNEAQLDKSGLPSDRFFAERPEGSVSTLKIQRTQQEDSAVYLCASSLMGQGPLEQYFGPGTRLTVT.

The chain uses TRBV6-1 and TRBJ2-3; TRBD1 matches at 7 bases. From germline, CDR1 is MNHNS and CDR2 SASEGT. The CDR3 has 15 amino acids. J lost 1 base, V lost 10 bases, and 11 bases had no gene match. CDR3 sequence (DNA): TGTGCCACCTGCCAGGGGGACGCCTGCACAGATACGCAGTATTTT. The encoded protein is CATCQGDACTDTQYF.

The chain carries TRBV2 and TRBJ2-5; 12 bases fit TRBD1. Trimming cost V 4 bases and J 6 bases; bases outside gene matches: 6. CDR1 and CDR2 from the germline V gene are SNHLY and FYNNEI. CDR3 size: 15 residues. The CDR3 nucleotides are TGTGCCAGCAGTGGGGACAGGGGGCGAGCTAAGACCCAGTACTTC. This sequence encodes CASSGDRGRAKTQYF.

The chain recombines TRBV4-3 with TRBJ2-4; 14 positions match TRBD2. The CDR3 runs 15 residues. Germline trimming cut 3 bases from V and 9 bases from J; bases unmatched to any gene: 4. Germline V lookup: CDR1 LGHNA, CDR2 YSLEER. The DNA of the CDR3 is TGCGCCAGCAGCCAGGGACTAGCGGGAGAGAGCATTCAGTACTTC. Translating it yields CASSQGLAGESIQYF.